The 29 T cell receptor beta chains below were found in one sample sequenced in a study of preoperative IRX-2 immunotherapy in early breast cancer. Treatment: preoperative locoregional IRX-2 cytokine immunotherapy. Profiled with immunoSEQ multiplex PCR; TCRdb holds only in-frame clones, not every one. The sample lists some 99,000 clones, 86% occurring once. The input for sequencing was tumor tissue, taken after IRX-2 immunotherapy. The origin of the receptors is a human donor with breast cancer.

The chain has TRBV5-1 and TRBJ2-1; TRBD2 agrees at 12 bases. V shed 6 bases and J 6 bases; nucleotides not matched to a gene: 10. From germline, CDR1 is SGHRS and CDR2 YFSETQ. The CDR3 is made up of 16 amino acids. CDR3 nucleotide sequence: TGCGCCAGCAATCTAGCGGGGGGGCCCTTCCTCAATGAGCAGTTCTTC. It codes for CASNLAGGPFLNEQFF.

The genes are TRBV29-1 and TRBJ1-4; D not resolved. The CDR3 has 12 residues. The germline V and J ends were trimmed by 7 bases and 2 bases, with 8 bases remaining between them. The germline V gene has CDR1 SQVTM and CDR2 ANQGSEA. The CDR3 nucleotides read TGCAGCGGGGGTGCGACTAATGAAAAACTGTTTTTT. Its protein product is CSGGATNEKLFF.

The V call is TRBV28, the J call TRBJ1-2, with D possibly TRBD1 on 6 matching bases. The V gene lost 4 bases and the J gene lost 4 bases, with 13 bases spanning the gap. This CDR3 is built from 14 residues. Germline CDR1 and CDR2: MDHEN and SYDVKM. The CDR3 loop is CASSSLGTSYGYTF. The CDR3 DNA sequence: TGTGCCAGCAGTTCCCTCGGGACATCCTATGGCTACACCTTC.

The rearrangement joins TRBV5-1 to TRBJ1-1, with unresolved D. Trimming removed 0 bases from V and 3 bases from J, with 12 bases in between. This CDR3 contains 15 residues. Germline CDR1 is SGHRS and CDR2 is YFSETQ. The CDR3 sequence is CASSLATGVYTEAFF. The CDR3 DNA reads TGCGCCAGCAGCTTGGCCACCGGGGTCTACACTGAAGCTTTCTTT.

The CDR3 region has the DNA TGCGCCAGCAGCTTTAGAACACGTAATGAAAAACTGTTTTTT. Amino acids: CASSFRTRNEKLFF. The chain combines TRBV5-1 with TRBJ1-4; D gene uncertain. Trimming took 2 bases from V and 4 from J, leaving 9 bases between them. The CDR3 runs 14 residues. CDR1 and CDR2 (germline): SGHRS, YFSETQ.

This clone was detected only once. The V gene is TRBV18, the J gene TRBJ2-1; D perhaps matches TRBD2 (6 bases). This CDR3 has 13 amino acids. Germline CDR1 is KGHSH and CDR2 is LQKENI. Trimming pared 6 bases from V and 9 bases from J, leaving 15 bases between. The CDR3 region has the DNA TGTGCCAGCTCCGAGAGGGTCGGGAGTGAGCAGTTCTTC. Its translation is CASSERVGSEQFF.

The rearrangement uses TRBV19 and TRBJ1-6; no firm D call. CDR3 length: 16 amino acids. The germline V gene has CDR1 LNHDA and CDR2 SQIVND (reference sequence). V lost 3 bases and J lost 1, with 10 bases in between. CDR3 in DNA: TGTGCCAGTAGTATCCAGGAGAAGTCCTATAATTCACCCCTCCACTTT. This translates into CASSIQEKSYNSPLHF.

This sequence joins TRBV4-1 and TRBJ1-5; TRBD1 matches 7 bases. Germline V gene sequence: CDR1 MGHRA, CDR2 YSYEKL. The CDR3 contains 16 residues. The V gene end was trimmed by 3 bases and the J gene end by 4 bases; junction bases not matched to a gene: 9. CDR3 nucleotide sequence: TGCGCCAGCAGCCATGAGACAGGGCAGCCTAATCAGCCCCAGCATTTT. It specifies CASSHETGQPNQPQHF.

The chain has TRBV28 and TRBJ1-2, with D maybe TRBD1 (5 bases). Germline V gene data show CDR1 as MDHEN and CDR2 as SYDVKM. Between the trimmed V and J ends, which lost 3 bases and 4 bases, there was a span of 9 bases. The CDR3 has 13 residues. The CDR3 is CASSFGGSYGYTF. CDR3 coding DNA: TGTGCCAGCAGTTTCGGGGGTAGCTATGGCTACACCTTC.

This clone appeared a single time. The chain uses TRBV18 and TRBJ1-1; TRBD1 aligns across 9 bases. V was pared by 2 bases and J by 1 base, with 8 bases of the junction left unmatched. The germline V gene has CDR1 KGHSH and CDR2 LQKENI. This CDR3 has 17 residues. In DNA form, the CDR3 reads TGTGCCAGCTCACCAAATTTGCCGGGACAGGGGAACACTGAAGCTTTCTTT. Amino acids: CASSPNLPGQGNTEAFF.

The CDR3 DNA is TGTGCCAGCTCAATGACAGGGACTGGAAACACCATATATTTT. Protein product: CASSMTGTGNTIYF. The V call is TRBV18, the J call TRBJ1-3, with TRBD1 matching over 7 bases. The junction had 3 bases not matched to a gene; V was cut back by 5 bases and J by 2 bases. The CDR3 consists of 14 residues. Germline V lookup: CDR1 KGHSH, CDR2 LQKENI.

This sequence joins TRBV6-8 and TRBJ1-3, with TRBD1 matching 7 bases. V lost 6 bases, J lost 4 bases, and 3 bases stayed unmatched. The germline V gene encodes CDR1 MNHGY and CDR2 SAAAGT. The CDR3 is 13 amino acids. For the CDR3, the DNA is TGTGCCAGCAGCGCGGGACAGGGAAACACCATATATTTT. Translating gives CASSAGQGNTIYF.

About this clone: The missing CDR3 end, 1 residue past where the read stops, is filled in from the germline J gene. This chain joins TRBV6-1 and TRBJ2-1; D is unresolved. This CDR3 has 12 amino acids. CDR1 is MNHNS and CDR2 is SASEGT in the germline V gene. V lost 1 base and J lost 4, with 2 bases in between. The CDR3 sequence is CASSEGYNEQFF. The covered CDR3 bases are TGTGCCAGCAGTGAAGGGTACAATGAGCAGTTC.

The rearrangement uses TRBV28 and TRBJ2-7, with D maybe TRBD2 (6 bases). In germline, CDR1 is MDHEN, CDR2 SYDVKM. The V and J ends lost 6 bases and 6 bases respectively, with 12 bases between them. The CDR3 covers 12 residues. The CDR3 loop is CASREGLGEQYF. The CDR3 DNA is TGTGCCAGCAGGGAGGGGCTGGGCGAGCAGTACTTC. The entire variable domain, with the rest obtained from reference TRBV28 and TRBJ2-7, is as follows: DVKVTQSSRYLVKRTGEKVFLECVQDMDHENMFWYRQDPGLGLRLIYFSYDVKMKEKGDIPEGYSVSREKKERFSLILESASTNQTSMYLCASREGLGEQYFGPGTRLTVT.

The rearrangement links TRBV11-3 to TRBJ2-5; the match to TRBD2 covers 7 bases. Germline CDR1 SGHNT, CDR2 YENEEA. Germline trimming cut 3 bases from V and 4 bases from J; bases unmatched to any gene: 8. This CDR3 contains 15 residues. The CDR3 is CASSFFAGDGETQYF. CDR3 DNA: TGTGCCAGCAGCTTTTTCGCGGGGGACGGAGAGACCCAGTACTTC.

This chain's CDR3 is CASSSGQGRNQPQHF. The CDR3 nucleotides are TGTGCCAGCAGTTCGGGACAGGGTCGAAATCAGCCCCAGCATTTT. The rearrangement uses TRBV28 and TRBJ1-5; 9 bases are shared with TRBD1. The V gene's germline CDR1 is MDHEN and CDR2 SYDVKM. J lost 4 bases, V lost 4 bases, and 5 bases had no gene match. The CDR3 runs 15 residues.

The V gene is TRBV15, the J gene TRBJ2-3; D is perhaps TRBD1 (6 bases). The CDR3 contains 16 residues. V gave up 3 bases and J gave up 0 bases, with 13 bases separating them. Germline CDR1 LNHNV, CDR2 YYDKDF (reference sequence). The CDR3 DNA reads TGTGCCACCAGCAGGAACAGGGTCCGGAGCACAGATACGCAGTATTTT. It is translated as CATSRNRVRSTDTQYF.

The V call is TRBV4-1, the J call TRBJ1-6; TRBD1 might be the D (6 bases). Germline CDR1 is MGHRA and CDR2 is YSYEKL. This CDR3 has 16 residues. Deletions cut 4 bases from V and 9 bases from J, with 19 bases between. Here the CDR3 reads CASSRVSSGGSSPLHF. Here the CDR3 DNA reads TGCGCCAGCAGCCGAGTCTCCAGCGGGGGCAGTTCACCCCTCCACTTT.

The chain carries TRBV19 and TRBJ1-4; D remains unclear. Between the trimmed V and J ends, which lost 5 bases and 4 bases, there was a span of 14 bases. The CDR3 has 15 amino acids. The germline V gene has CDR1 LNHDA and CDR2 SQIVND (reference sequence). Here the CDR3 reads CASSDSADGNEKLFF. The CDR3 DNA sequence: TGTGCCAGTAGTGATTCGGCGGATGGTAATGAAAAACTGTTTTTT.

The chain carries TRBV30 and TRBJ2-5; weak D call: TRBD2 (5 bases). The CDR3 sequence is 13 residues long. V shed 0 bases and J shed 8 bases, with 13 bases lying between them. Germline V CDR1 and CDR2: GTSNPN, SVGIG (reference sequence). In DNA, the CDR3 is TGTGCCTGGAGTGTGGCTGGGAGCAACACCCAGTACTTC. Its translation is CAWSVAGSNTQYF.

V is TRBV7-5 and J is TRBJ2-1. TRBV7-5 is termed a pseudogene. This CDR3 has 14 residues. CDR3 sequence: CASSLTASYNEQFF. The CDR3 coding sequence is TGTGCCAGCAGCTTAACGGCCAGCTACAATGAGCAGTTCTTC.

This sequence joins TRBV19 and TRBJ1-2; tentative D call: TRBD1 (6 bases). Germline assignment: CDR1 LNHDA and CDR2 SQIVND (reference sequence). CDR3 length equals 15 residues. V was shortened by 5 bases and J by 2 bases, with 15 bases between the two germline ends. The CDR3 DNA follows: TGTGCCAGTAGTTCTCAACTACAGGGAAACTATGGCTACACCTTC. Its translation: CASSSQLQGNYGYTF.

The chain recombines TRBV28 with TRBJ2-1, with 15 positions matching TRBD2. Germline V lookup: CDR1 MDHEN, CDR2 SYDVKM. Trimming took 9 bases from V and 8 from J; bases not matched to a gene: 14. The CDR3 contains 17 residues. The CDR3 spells CASSGLAGGRYRDEQFF. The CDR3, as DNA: TGTGCCAGTAGTGGACTAGCGGGGGGGCGGTATAGGGATGAGCAGTTCTTC. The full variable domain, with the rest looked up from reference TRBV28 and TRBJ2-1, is DVKVTQSSRYLVKRTGEKVFLECVQDMDHENMFWYRQDPGLGLRLIYFSYDVKMKEKGDIPEGYSVSREKKERFSLILESASTNQTSMYLCASSGLAGGRYRDEQFFGPGTRLTVL.

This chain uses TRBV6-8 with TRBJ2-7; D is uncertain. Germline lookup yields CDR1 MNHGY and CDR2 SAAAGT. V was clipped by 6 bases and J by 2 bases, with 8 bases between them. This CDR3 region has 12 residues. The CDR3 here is CASRGFTYEQYF. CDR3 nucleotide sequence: TGTGCCAGCAGGGGATTTACCTACGAGCAGTACTTC.

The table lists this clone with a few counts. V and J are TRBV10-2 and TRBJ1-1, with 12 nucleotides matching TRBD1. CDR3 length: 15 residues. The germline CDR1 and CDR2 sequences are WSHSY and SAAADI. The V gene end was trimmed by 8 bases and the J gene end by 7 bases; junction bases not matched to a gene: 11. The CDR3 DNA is TGCGCCAGCGATACCACCGGGACAGGGGGCTTTGAAGCTTTCTTT. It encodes CASDTTGTGGFEAFF.

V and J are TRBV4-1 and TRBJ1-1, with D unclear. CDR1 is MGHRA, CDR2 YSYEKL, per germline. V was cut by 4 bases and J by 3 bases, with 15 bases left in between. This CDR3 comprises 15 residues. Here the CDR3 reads CASSPRPRGDTEAFF. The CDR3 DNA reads TGCGCCAGCAGCCCTAGGCCCCGTGGGGACACTGAAGCTTTCTTT.

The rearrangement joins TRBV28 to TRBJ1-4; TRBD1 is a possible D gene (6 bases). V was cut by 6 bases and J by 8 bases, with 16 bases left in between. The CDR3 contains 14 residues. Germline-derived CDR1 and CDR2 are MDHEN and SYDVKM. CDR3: CASRAPGAGEKLFF. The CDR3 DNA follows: TGTGCCAGCAGGGCGCCAGGGGCTGGCGAAAAACTGTTTTTT.

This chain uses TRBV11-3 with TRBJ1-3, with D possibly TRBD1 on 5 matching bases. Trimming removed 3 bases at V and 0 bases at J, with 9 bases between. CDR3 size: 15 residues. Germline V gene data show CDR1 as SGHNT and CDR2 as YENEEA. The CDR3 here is CASSLGESSGNTIYF. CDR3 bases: TGTGCCAGCAGCTTGGGGGAAAGCTCTGGAAACACCATATATTTT.

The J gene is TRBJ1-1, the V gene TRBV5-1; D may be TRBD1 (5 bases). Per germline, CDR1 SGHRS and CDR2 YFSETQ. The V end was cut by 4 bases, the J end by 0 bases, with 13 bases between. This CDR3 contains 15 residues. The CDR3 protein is CASSPTGRLNTEAFF. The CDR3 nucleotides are TGCGCCAGCAGCCCAACAGGACGACTGAACACTGAAGCTTTCTTT.